This T cell receptor (beta chain) was recorded in a study of T-cell reconstitution after alpha-beta-depleted transplantation in children. This clonotype was recorded at least ten times. Per the germline V gene, CDR1 is SGHRS and CDR2 is YFSETQ. This CDR3 comprises 14 residues. Between the trimmed V and J ends, which lost 4 bases and 9 bases, there was a span of 17 bases. Library preparation (for TCRbeta) was performed with unique molecular identifiers. In TCRdb, the PCR reads were re-called with MiXCR into one record per CDR3 protein. The sample contains 640,000 or so distinct CDR3 sequences, roughly 15% of which appear only once.

The input for sequencing was PBMCs from the stem cell graft donor, taken from the stem cell graft. This clonotype was sampled from a human donor who donated a stem cell graft to a child with acute myeloid leukemia. The genes are TRBV5-1 and TRBJ2-1; D may correspond to TRBD1 or TRBD2 (5 bases each). Here the CDR3 reads CASSPGNRGSEQFF. The CDR3 nucleotides are TGCGCCAGCAGCCCAGGGAACCGGGGAAGTGAGCAGTTCTTC.